The 26 T cell receptor beta chains below were found in one sample sequenced in a study of OX40 agonist ivuxolimab in advanced cancers. Using immunoSEQ multiplex PCR, the repertoire was profiled, and TCRdb retains in-frame clones only, with some absent. Of approximately 69,000 clones in the sample, 84% were seen once. This specimen was CD4+ or CD8+ T cells sorted from blood, taken in a trial of the OX40 agonist ivuxolimab. Receptor source: an adult with an advanced solid tumor such as melanoma, head and neck, liver or kidney cancer.

Of note for this clone: The same CDR3 is also encoded by other DNA sequences in this sample. The chain carries TRBV5-6 and TRBJ2-7, with D possibly matching TRBD1 (5 bases). The V and J ends lost 0 bases and 2 bases respectively, with 6 bases between them. Germline values: CDR1 SGHDT, CDR2 YYEEEE. The CDR3 has 13 amino acids. CDR3 sequence reads: CASSLDRTYEQYF. CDR3 nucleotides: TGTGCCAGCAGCTTGGACAGGACCTACGAGCAGTACTTC.

V and J are TRBV10-3 and TRBJ1-1, with TRBD1 as a possible D gene (5 bases). CDR1 and CDR2 (germline): ENHRY, SYGVKD. CDR3 length: 14 amino acids. Trimming took 2 bases from V and 4 from J, leaving 11 bases between them. CDR3 in amino acids: CAISELGDGTEAFF. The CDR3 DNA follows: TGTGCCATCAGTGAGCTAGGGGATGGCACTGAAGCTTTCTTT.

This clone is a singleton in its sample. This chain joins TRBV4-3 and TRBJ1-5; D ambiguous. V dropped 0 bases and J dropped 5 bases, with 5 bases sitting between them. The germline V gene encodes CDR1 LGHNA and CDR2 YSLEER. This CDR3 region has 13 residues. The CDR3 is CASSQDSHQPQHF. In DNA form, the CDR3 reads TGCGCCAGCAGCCAAGACAGCCATCAGCCCCAGCATTTT.

In this sample, this clone turned up once. V is TRBV28 and J is TRBJ1-5; D unresolved. CDR1 MDHEN and CDR2 SYDVKM come from the germline V gene. CDR3 length equals 17 residues. The V gene lost 7 bases and the J gene lost 0 bases, with 19 bases spanning the gap. The DNA for the CDR3 is TGTGCCAGCACTTCAGGCCTCACATCAGATAGCAATCAGCCCCAGCATTTT. It specifies CASTSGLTSDSNQPQHF.

The chain combines TRBV7-9 with TRBJ2-1; D gene ambiguous. CDR3 length: 15 amino acids. V was clipped by 1 base and J by 1 base, with 8 bases between them. CDR1 is SEHNR, CDR2 FQNEAQ, per germline (reference sequence). The CDR3 nucleotides are TGTGCCAGCAGCTTAGGGTCCTATTCCTACAATGAGCAGTTCTTC. Translation: CASSLGSYSYNEQFF.

This clone was detected only once. The chain joins TRBV28 to TRBJ1-4, with 9 nucleotides matching TRBD1. CDR1 is MDHEN, CDR2 SYDVKM, per germline. The CDR3 totals 16 residues. V lost 3 bases to trimming and J lost 3 bases; unmatched junction nucleotides: 5. CDR3 DNA: TGTGCCAGCAGTTTGCCAGGACAGGGGTCTAATGAAAAACTGTTTTTT. Translated, it gives CASSLPGQGSNEKLFF.

This chain uses TRBV27 with TRBJ2-1, with 13 bases identical to TRBD2. CDR3 size: 17 residues. Unmatched junction bases numbered 8, after V lost 4 bases and J lost 5 bases. In germline, CDR1 is MNHEY, CDR2 SMNVEV (reference sequence). The CDR3 region is CASSSSGTSGKNNEQFF. CDR3 DNA sequence: TGTGCCAGCAGTTCGTCCGGGACTAGCGGGAAGAACAATGAGCAGTTCTTC.

The J gene is TRBJ2-2, the V gene TRBV15, with 7 bases identical to TRBD1. The V and J ends lost 1 base and 5 bases, in that order; junction bases with no gene match: 4. CDR3 length: 15 residues. CDR1 is LNHNV, CDR2 YYDKDF, per germline (reference sequence). The CDR3 DNA reads as TGTGCCACCAGCAGAGGCGACAGGGAAACCGGGGAGCTGTTTTTT. Translation: CATSRGDRETGELFF. Full variable domain (outside the CDR3, taken from reference TRBV15 and TRBJ2-2): DAMVIQNPRYQVTQFGKPVTLSCSQTLNHNVMYWYQQKSSQAPKLLFHYYDKDFNNEADTPDNFQSRRPNTSFCFLDIRSPGLGDTAMYLCATSRGDRETGELFFGEGSRLTVL.

The V call is TRBV5-4, the J call TRBJ1-2, with 8 bases lining up with TRBD1. Germline V gives CDR1 SGHNT, CDR2 YYREEE (reference sequence). The CDR3 is 13 residues long. Trimming cost V 4 bases and J 9 bases; bases outside gene matches: 8. The CDR3 sequence is CASSPDRVMRYTF. CDR3 in DNA: TGTGCCAGCAGCCCGGACAGGGTAATGCGCTACACCTTC.

The chain has TRBV11-3 and TRBJ1-2; D is possibly TRBD1 (5 bases). V gave up 0 bases and J gave up 5 bases, with 10 bases separating them. In germline, CDR1 is SGHNT, CDR2 YENEEA. The CDR3 is 14 residues long. The CDR3 DNA reads TGTGCCAGCAGCTTAGAAGAGGGGAGGTATGGCTACACCTTC. Translated: CASSLEEGRYGYTF.

Details on this clone: A single base separates this from a much larger clone, so it may be a read error. The CDR3 is CASVPAGTDERYF. As DNA, the CDR3 is TGTGCCAGCGTCCCGGCAGGGACCGACGAGCGGTACTTC. This chain uses TRBV5-8 with TRBJ2-7, with D perhaps TRBD1 or TRBD2 (5 bases each). Germline V gives CDR1 SGHTS, CDR2 YDEGEE. The length of the CDR3 is 13 residues.

The chain couples TRBV2 to TRBJ1-5; perhaps TRBD1 as D (5 bases). The V end was cut by 4 bases, the J end by 3 bases, with 10 bases between. Germline V gene sequence: CDR1 SNHLY, CDR2 FYNNEI. The CDR3 has 14 amino acids. DNA of the CDR3: TGTGCCAGCAGTGGGTTGGGGCCCAATCAGCCCCAGCATTTT. This encodes CASSGLGPNQPQHF.

This chain links TRBV28 with TRBJ2-2; the match to TRBD1 covers 9 bases. Germline loops: CDR1 MDHEN, CDR2 SYDVKM. The CDR3 runs 16 residues. Trimming at V came to 5 bases and at J to 4 bases, leaving 8 bases not matched to a gene. Here the CDR3 DNA reads TGTGCCAGCAGTCCTCCCGGGACAGGGATCACCGGGGAGCTGTTTTTT. Translated: CASSPPGTGITGELFF.

The chain joins TRBV15 to TRBJ2-5; D is unresolved. The CDR3 runs 14 residues. CDR1 is LNHNV and CDR2 is YYDKDF in the germline V gene (reference sequence). V lost 5 bases to trimming and J lost 5 bases, with 15 bases between them. Here the CDR3 reads CATSLGSESETQYF. CDR3 sequence (DNA): TGTGCCACCAGCCTAGGGTCGGAGAGCGAGACCCAGTACTTC. Complete variable domain (other parts from reference TRBV15 and TRBJ2-5): DAMVIQNPRYQVTQFGKPVTLSCSQTLNHNVMYWYQQKSSQAPKLLFHYYDKDFNNEADTPDNFQSRRPNTSFCFLDIRSPGLGDTAMYLCATSLGSESETQYFGPGTRLLVL.

The J gene is TRBJ2-5, the V gene TRBV6-1; D ambiguous. The DNA end favors TRBJ2-7, so the J call may be wrong. The CDR3 covers 13 residues. Germline CDR1 reads MNHNS; CDR2 reads SASEGT. CDR3 bases: TGTGCCAGCAGTACCGACATCCACTACGAGCAGTACTTC. It codes for CASSTDIHYEQYF.

The CDR3 protein is CASSIDSTSGNTIYF. CDR3 nucleotides: TGTGCCAGTAGTATCGACAGTACCTCTGGAAACACCATATATTTT. This chain uses TRBV19 with TRBJ1-3; tentative D call: TRBD1 (5 bases). The V end was cut by 3 bases, the J end by 0 bases, with 9 bases between. Germline V CDR1 and CDR2: LNHDA, SQIVND (reference sequence). The CDR3 covers 15 residues.

This rearrangement joins TRBV12-1 to TRBJ2-5; the table names TRBD1, a call not compared with the DNA. The J call could be wrong; TRBJ2-7 is a better fit for the DNA end. TRBV12-1 is annotated as a pseudogene. The CDR3 sequence is 15 residues long. DNA for the CDR3: TGTGCCAGCAGCCCGACCGGGGACAGGGACTACGAGCAGTACTTC. Its protein product is CASSPTGDRDYEQYF.

The chain combines TRBV2 with TRBJ1-1; D uncertain. From germline, CDR1 is SNHLY and CDR2 FYNNEI. The CDR3 consists of 12 residues. The CDR3 is CAGSKMNTEAFF. In DNA, the CDR3 is TGTGCTGGTTCGAAGATGAACACTGAAGCTTTCTTT.

The V call is TRBV2, the J call TRBJ2-1; no clear D. The CDR3 has 15 residues. V shed 5 bases and J shed 0 bases, with 11 bases lying between them. CDR1 and CDR2 (germline): SNHLY, FYNNEI. The CDR3 DNA is TGTGCCAGCAGTCGGACGGAAAACTCCTACAATGAGCAGTTCTTC. This encodes CASSRTENSYNEQFF.

The DNA of the CDR3 is TGTGCCAGCAGCTTATTTGGGGGTAGCGGCCTCTACGAGCAGTACTTC. Its translation: CASSLFGGSGLYEQYF. The gene calls are TRBV7-2 and TRBJ2-7; maybe TRBD2 (6 bases). Germline V gene lookup returns CDR1 SGHTA and CDR2 FQGNSA. The germline V and J ends were trimmed by 2 bases and 3 bases, with 17 bases remaining between them. CDR3 length equals 16 residues.

The J gene is TRBJ1-1, the V gene TRBV6-5, with unresolved D. Trimming cost V 2 bases and J 4 bases, with 11 bases left between them. The length of the CDR3 is 14 residues. Germline loops: CDR1 MNHEY, CDR2 SVGAGI. CDR3: CASSYQPDGTEAFF. The CDR3 DNA reads TGTGCCAGCAGTTACCAACCAGACGGCACTGAAGCTTTCTTT.

V gene TRBV30 combines with J gene TRBJ1-1; D unclear. Per the germline V gene, CDR1 is GTSNPN and CDR2 is SVGIG (reference sequence). V lost 0 bases and J 1 base, leaving 6 bases between the germline ends. The CDR3 totals 13 residues. CDR3 loop: CAWSVRENTEAFF. The CDR3 coding sequence is TGTGCCTGGAGTGTACGAGAGAACACTGAAGCTTTCTTT.

This clone was found once. The genes are TRBV7-9 and TRBJ2-7; D remains ambiguous. Trimming removed 1 base at V and 1 base at J, with 11 bases between. Germline CDR1 is SEHNR and CDR2 is FQNEAQ (reference sequence). The CDR3 has 15 residues. CDR3 sequence: CASSLVAYSSYEQYF. The CDR3 DNA is TGTGCCAGCAGCTTAGTGGCTTACAGTTCCTACGAGCAGTACTTC.

The chain joins TRBV29-1 to TRBJ2-3; 9 bases are a match to TRBD1. V lost 7 bases and J lost 5; bases outside the gene matches: 7. CDR1 SQVTM and CDR2 ANQGSEA come from the germline V gene. This CDR3 has 13 amino acids. The CDR3 region is CSATGGGGDTQYF. In nucleotides, the CDR3 is TGCAGCGCTACAGGGGGCGGAGGAGATACGCAGTATTTT.

V usage is TRBV11-1 and J usage is TRBJ2-5; TRBD1 agrees at 8 bases. The V gene's germline CDR1 is SGHAT and CDR2 FQDESV (reference sequence). CDR3 length: 14 residues. The junction had 7 bases not matched to a gene; V was cut back by 5 bases and J by 5 bases. Here the CDR3 reads CASSRIDRGETQYF. The CDR3 DNA reads as TGTGCCAGCAGCCGAATTGACAGGGGCGAGACCCAGTACTTC.

The rearrangement links TRBV19 to TRBJ2-1, with 15 positions matching TRBD2. V was clipped by 6 bases and J by 4 bases; unmatched bases: 4. Germline CDR1 LNHDA, CDR2 SQIVND (reference sequence). This CDR3 region has 16 residues. The CDR3 loop is CASRGLAGGGYNEQFF. The CDR3 nucleotides read TGTGCCAGTAGAGGACTAGCGGGAGGGGGGTACAATGAGCAGTTCTTC.